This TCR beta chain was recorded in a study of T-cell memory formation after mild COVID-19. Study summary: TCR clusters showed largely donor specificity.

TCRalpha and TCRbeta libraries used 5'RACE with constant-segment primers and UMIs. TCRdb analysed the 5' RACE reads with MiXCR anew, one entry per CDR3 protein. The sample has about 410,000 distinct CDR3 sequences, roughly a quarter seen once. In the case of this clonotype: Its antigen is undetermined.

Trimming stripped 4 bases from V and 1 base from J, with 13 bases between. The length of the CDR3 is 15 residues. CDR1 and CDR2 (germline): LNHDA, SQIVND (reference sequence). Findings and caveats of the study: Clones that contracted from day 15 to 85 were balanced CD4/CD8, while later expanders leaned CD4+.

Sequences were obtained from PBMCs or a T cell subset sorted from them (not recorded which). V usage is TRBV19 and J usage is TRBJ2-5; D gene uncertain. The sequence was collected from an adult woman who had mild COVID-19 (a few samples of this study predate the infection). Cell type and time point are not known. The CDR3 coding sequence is TGTGCCAGTAGTAGGTTATTAGCCCCCCAAGAGACCCAGTACTTC. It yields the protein CASSRLLAPQETQYF.